Sequencing of this T cell receptor (beta chain) was carried out in a study of cytomegalovirus exposure and HLA in healthy donors. Broader study findings: Later on, analysis showed that most CMV-associated TCR beta chains appeared to be HLA-restricted. Among TCR beta chains of equal frequency, HLA-associated ones were more clonally expanded in a later analysis. Later work associated 16,951 TCR beta sequences with HLA alleles at 0.05 false discovery rate. In a later analysis, common viral pathogens appeared linked to several of the most significant clusters.

Vbeta (60) and Jbeta (13) primers were used in the PCR. Data came from immunoSEQ multiplex PCR; TCRdb stores just in-frame clones and leaves some out. The top ten clones hold approximately 1.1% of a sample with 100,000 to 150,000 clones, roughly 81% of them seen once. Concerning this clone itself: Its cognate antigen is unknown. The junction departs from the called germline gene at one end, perhaps through a read error.

What was sequenced was PBMCs. The origin of this receptor is a woman aged 25 to 45 in good health and CMV-seronegative.

CDR3 coding DNA: TGTTCCAGCAGCTTACAGAATCATCAGCCCCAGCATTTT. It encodes CSSSLQNHQPQHF. This chain uses TRBV7-9 with TRBJ1-5; D is undetermined. Germline assignment: CDR1 SEHNR and CDR2 FQNEAQ (reference sequence). CDR3 size: 13 residues. Drawing the rest from reference TRBV7-9 and TRBJ1-5, the complete variable domain is DTGVSQNPRHKITKRGQNVTFRCDPISEHNRLYWYRQTLGQGPEFLTYFQNEAQLEKSRLLSDRFSAERPKGSFSTLEIQRTEQGDSAMYLCSSSLQNHQPQHFGDGTRLSIL.